Described below is a single T cell receptor beta chain sequence and its context. The CDR3 is made up of 14 amino acids. The V gene's germline CDR1 is SGHDN and CDR2 FVKESK. The data were taken from a study of monozygotic twins with inflammatory bowel disease. Investigators pulled total RNA out of whole blood and did not sort T cells. Using eight separate reactions per sample, the authors generated cDNA. TCRdb re-called the 5' RACE reads; one entry per CDR3 protein, DNA not given. The table for this sample gives around 370,000 distinct CDR3 sequences. Sequenced material: blood. J is TRBJ1-2 and V is TRBV14. The source is a human donor with ulcerative colitis or Crohn's disease, or a healthy co-twin of an affected twin (not recorded which). The CDR3 is CASAREGRSYGYTF.